These 9 T cell receptor beta chains were all obtained from the same sample, sequenced in a study of blood T cell repertoires in COVID-19. Only in-frame clones appear in the TCRdb table, and some are missing; sequencing was by immunoSEQ multiplex PCR. The table lists more than 75,000 clones, roughly 90% of them singletons. Sequences were obtained from peripheral blood. The receptors were sampled from a man aged 45-65 years with COVID-19, enrolled during active disease.

The V gene is TRBV3-1 (or the pseudogene TRBV3-2), the J gene TRBJ1-6, with a tentative D call TRBD1 (6 bases). V lost 1 base and J 2 bases, leaving 12 bases between the germline ends. The germline V gene encodes CDR1 LGHDT and CDR2 YNNKEL (reference sequence). There are 17 residues in the CDR3. CDR3 amino acids: CASSQVGGATYNSPLHF. For the CDR3, the DNA is TGTGCCAGCAGCCAAGTTGGGGGGGCTACCTATAATTCACCCCTCCACTTT.

V usage is TRBV5-1 and J usage is TRBJ1-1; 8 bases are a match to TRBD1. Per the germline V gene, CDR1 is SGHRS and CDR2 is YFSETQ. The CDR3 extends over 13 amino acids. Trimming removed 4 bases from V and 5 bases from J; junction bases left unmatched: 4. The CDR3 nucleotides read TGCGCCAGCAGCAATACAGGGGGGACTGAAGCTTTCTTT. Encoded protein: CASSNTGGTEAFF. Variable domain in full (rest from reference TRBV5-1 and TRBJ1-1): KAGVTQTPRYLIKTRGQQVTLSCSPISGHRSVSWYQQTPGQGLQFLFEYFSETQRNKGNFPGRFSGRQFSNSRSEMNVSTLELGDSALYLCASSNTGGTEAFFGQGTRLTVV.

The rearrangement links TRBV10-1 to TRBJ2-7, with TRBD1 matching over 9 bases. The length of the CDR3 is 14 residues. Germline CDR1 reads WNHNN; CDR2 reads SYGVQD (reference sequence). V trimming: 0 bases; J trimming: 10 bases; junction bases outside the gene matches: 7. CDR3 DNA: TGCGCCAGCAGTGAGTCGTCGGGACAGGGTAGACAGTACTTC. Protein: CASSESSGQGRQYF.

This sequence joins TRBV6-1 and TRBJ2-5, with D perhaps matching TRBD2 (5 bases). The V and J ends lost 0 bases and 2 bases respectively, with 16 bases between them. This CDR3 comprises 17 residues. CDR1 and CDR2 (germline): MNHNS, SASEGT. The CDR3 loop is CASSEAHRTGFQETQYF. In nucleotides, the CDR3 is TGTGCCAGCAGTGAAGCTCATAGGACGGGATTTCAAGAGACCCAGTACTTC.

The V gene is TRBV14, the J gene TRBJ1-1, with 8 bases aligning to TRBD1. CDR1 SGHDN and CDR2 FVKESK come from the germline V gene. This CDR3 region has 14 residues. J was trimmed by 7 bases and V by 4 bases; bases with no gene match: 8. The CDR3 sequence: CASSPRRGQDEAFF. CDR3 DNA: TGTGCCAGCAGCCCCCGGAGGGGACAGGATGAAGCTTTCTTT. Filled out from reference TRBV14 and TRBJ1-1, the complete variable domain reads EAGVTQFPSHSVIEKGQTVTLRCDPISGHDNLYWYRRVMGKEIKFLLHFVKESKQDESGMPNNRFLAERTGGTYSTLKVQPAELEDSGVYFCASSPRRGQDEAFFGQGTRLTVV.

The rearrangement links TRBV6-5 to TRBJ1-6; D is unclear. This CDR3 has 15 residues. V was trimmed by 8 bases and J by 8 bases, leaving 19 bases between them. Germline V gene lookup returns CDR1 MNHEY and CDR2 SVGAGI. CDR3 residues: CASCFVDSIDSPLHF. CDR3 in DNA: TGTGCCAGCTGCTTCGTGGACTCTATAGATTCACCCCTCCACTTT.

The V call is TRBV5-5, the J call TRBJ2-7; 7 bases are shared with TRBD2. Germline CDR1 SGHKS, CDR2 YYEKEE (reference sequence). The CDR3 contains 15 residues. V gave up 3 bases and J gave up 6 bases; unmatched junction bases: 12. The CDR3 sequence: CASSSLPQAGVEQYF. CDR3 nucleotide sequence: TGTGCCAGCAGCTCCCTCCCACAGGCGGGGGTCGAGCAGTACTTC.

This clone has a single count. The chain carries TRBV19 and TRBJ2-2; 8 bases are shared with TRBD1. The germline V gene has CDR1 LNHDA and CDR2 SQIVND (reference sequence). Trimming removed 5 bases from V and 4 bases from J; junction bases left unmatched: 3. The CDR3 runs 14 residues. CDR3 in DNA: TGTGCCAGTAGTCCACAGGGGGTCACCGGGGAGCTGTTTTTT. It translates to CASSPQGVTGELFF.

The chain joins TRBV2 to TRBJ1-2; 11 positions agree with TRBD1. The CDR3 runs to 14 residues. In germline, CDR1 is SNHLY, CDR2 FYNNEI. The trim removed 4 bases at V and 5 bases at J, leaving 3 bases unmatched. For the CDR3, the DNA is TGTGCCAGCAGTGGGACAGGGGGCGCGTATGGCTACACCTTC. This gives the protein CASSGTGGAYGYTF.